These T cell receptor beta chains were read from a single sample in a study of T-cell memory formation after mild COVID-19. TCRdb redid the calling of the 5' RACE reads with MiXCR, one entry per CDR3 protein. The data hold almost 550,000 distinct CDR3 sequences, with over 20% observed a single time. Sequenced input: PBMCs or a T cell subset sorted from them (not recorded which). Source of these receptors: an adult woman who had mild COVID-19 (a few samples of this study predate the infection). Cell type and time point are not known. The CDR3 runs from the conserved cysteine through the conserved F or W. A D gene is named only where the DNA matches it firmly. The size entry is marked missing in some rows and otherwise reads once, few, many or a size class.

>NA|TRBV14|TRBJ1-2|NA
TGTGCCAGCAGCCAAGATCGAGGCCCCGCTGGCTATGGCTACACCTTC
CASSQDRGPAGYGYTF
>NA|TRBV7-9|TRBJ2-5|NA
TGTGCCAGCAGCCCTGCTACCTTGAGGGAGACCCAGTACTTC
CASSPATLRETQYF
>NA|TRBV5-6|TRBJ2-6|few
TGTGCCAGCAGCGGGACGGCGAGCTCTGGGGCCAACGTCCTGACTTTC
CASSGTASSGANVLTF
>NA|TRBV7-3|TRBJ2-3|many
TGTGCCAGCAGCCGCACAGCGGGTAGCACAGATACGCAGTATTTT
CASSRTAGSTDTQYF
>TRBD1|TRBV20-1|TRBJ2-7|NA
TGCAGTGCCCAGACCACAGGGGGTTCCTACGAGCAGTACTTC
CSAQTTGGSYEQYF
>TRBD1|TRBV10-3|TRBJ1-4|once
TGTGCCATCAGTGACCTCCTTGGACAGGGCGATGAAAAACTGTTTTTT
CAISDLLGQGDEKLFF
>NA|TRBV7-2|TRBJ2-7|few
TGTGCCAGCAGCCCTGGGGTTCTGAGGGGTCGCCCTCACGAGCAGTACTTC
CASSPGVLRGRPHEQYF
>TRBD1|TRBV5-6|TRBJ1-4|NA
TGTGCCAGCAGCTCACGACAGGGAGCAACTAATGAAAAACTGTTTTTT
CASSSRQGATNEKLFF
>TRBD2|TRBV12-3/TRBV12-4|TRBJ2-7|NA
TGTGCCAGCAGTTTTTCTCTAGCGGGAGATAACGAGCAGTACTTC
CASSFSLAGDNEQYF
>NA|TRBV7-9|TRBJ2-1|few
TGTGCCACGACAGAGGACTCGAATGAGCAGTTCTTC
CATTEDSNEQFF
>TRBD1|TRBV5-8|TRBJ1-2|few
TGTGCCAGCAGAAGCCGGGACAGGATCTATGGCTACACCTTC
CASRSRDRIYGYTF
>NA|TRBV7-9|TRBJ1-2|NA
TGTGCCAGCAGCTCCGCAGGGGACGGCTATGGCTACACCTTC
CASSSAGDGYGYTF
>NA|TRBV5-1|TRBJ1-2|few
TGCGCCAGCAGCTCGGCCGGGGGCGGCTTATCGTATGGCTACACCTTC
CASSSAGGGLSYGYTF
>NA|TRBV12-3/TRBV12-4|TRBJ1-1|few
TGTGCCAGCTACCGCGGGGCGAGGAACACTGAAGCTTTCTTT
CASYRGARNTEAFF
>TRBD1|TRBV6-5|TRBJ1-3|few
TGTGCCAGCAGCCTTCGGACAGGGTCGGACACCATATATTTT
CASSLRTGSDTIYF
>TRBD1|TRBV12-3/TRBV12-4|TRBJ2-2|few
TGTGCCAGCAGTTCTACGGGACAGGGGTACACCGGGGAGCTGTTTTTT
CASSSTGQGYTGELFF
>NA|TRBV6-6|TRBJ1-1|NA
TGTGCCAGCAGTTACGTGTCAACTGAAGCTTTCTTT
CASSYVSTEAFF
>TRBD2|TRBV6-5|TRBJ2-1|NA
TGTGCCAGCAGTACGGCGGGAGAAACATACAATGAGCAGTTCTTC
CASSTAGETYNEQFF
>NA|TRBV7-8|TRBJ2-2|NA
TGTGCCAGCAGCTTAGGAAGGCAGGGGCCCCGGAGCACCGGGGAGCTGTTTTTT
CASSLGRQGPRSTGELFF
>TRBD2|TRBV24-1|TRBJ2-3|NA
TGTGCCACCAGTGATTTGGCGACTAGCGGGAGTTCAGATACGCAGTATTTT
CATSDLATSGSSDTQYF
>NA|TRBV10-3|TRBJ2-5|few
TGTGCCATCAGTGTGGGGTCTTTCGGGGGAGGCCAAGAGACCCAGTACTTC
CAISVGSFGGGQETQYF
>TRBD1|TRBV10-3|TRBJ1-1|NA
TGTGCCATCAGTGAGAGGGACAGGGGACTGAGCCCTGAAGCTTTCTTT
CAISERDRGLSPEAFF
>NA|TRBV7-9|TRBJ2-3|few
TGTGCCAGCAGCTTACATTTAGGAGATACGCAGTATTTT
CASSLHLGDTQYF
>TRBD1|TRBV5-1|TRBJ1-1|NA
TGCGCCAGCAGCGACAGGGTTGGGGGTGGCACTGAAGCTTTCTTT
CASSDRVGGGTEAFF
>NA|TRBV20-1|TRBJ2-7|NA
TGCAGTGCTCCGGGACCCTCCTACGAGCAGTACTTC
CSAPGPSYEQYF
>TRBD1|TRBV20-1|TRBJ2-7|NA
TGCAGTGCTAGAGGTTCAGGGGGCAACGAGCAGTACTTC
CSARGSGGNEQYF
>TRBD1|TRBV6-1|TRBJ2-1|NA
TGTGCCAGCAGTGTCGGGACAGGGATGTTCAATGAGCAGTTCTTC
CASSVGTGMFNEQFF
>NA|TRBV15|TRBJ2-7|NA
TGTGCCACCAGCAGAGAGGGGGACACTCCGACCTACGAGCAGTACTTC
CATSREGDTPTYEQYF
>NA|TRBV6-6|TRBJ2-7|NA
TGTGCCAGCGGGCCGGACAACTCCTACGAGCAGTACTTC
CASGPDNSYEQYF
>NA|TRBV10-3|TRBJ1-1|NA
TGTGCCATCAGTCCGGACAGTATGAACACTGAAGCTTTCTTT
CAISPDSMNTEAFF
>NA|TRBV3-1|TRBJ1-3|NA
TGTGCCAGCAGCACAGGAGTCTCTGGAAACACCATATATTTT
CASSTGVSGNTIYF
>NA|TRBV27|TRBJ2-7|NA
TGTGCCAGCAGTGATCGGACGGGAACCTACGAGCAGTACTTC
CASSDRTGTYEQYF
>TRBD2|TRBV11-2|TRBJ2-3|NA
TGTGCCAGCAGTAACCTAGCGGGGGATAGCACAGATACGCAGTATTTT
CASSNLAGDSTDTQYF
>NA|TRBV18|TRBJ1-5|NA
TGTGCCAGCTCACCCAGGGCAGCTAGCAATCAGCCCCAGCATTTT
CASSPRAASNQPQHF
>NA|TRBV7-2|TRBJ1-5|NA
TGTGCCAGCAGCTGGGTCCCGGGCCCGGGGCAGCCCCAGCATTTT
CASSWVPGPGQPQHF
>NA|TRBV7-3|TRBJ2-1|few
TGTGCCAGCAGCTCTACAGGGACGGATGAGCAGTTCTTC
CASSSTGTDEQFF
>TRBD1|TRBV25-1|TRBJ2-7|NA
TGTGCCAGCAGTGAGACAGGGTGGGCCTACGAGCAGTACTTC
CASSETGWAYEQYF
>TRBD2|TRBV7-2|TRBJ2-1|few
TGTGCCAGCAGCTTTGAAGCGCTAGCGGGAGGGCCGTGGTACAATGAGCAGTTCTTC
CASSFEALAGGPWYNEQFF
>TRBD1|TRBV5-6|TRBJ2-7|few
TGTGCCAGCAGCTTGGCACAGGGGGCGATCTACGAGCAGTACTTC
CASSLAQGAIYEQYF
>NA|TRBV29-1|TRBJ1-1|NA
TGCAGCGTTGAATTCGCAGGGGTGAACACTGAAGCTTTCTTT
CSVEFAGVNTEAFF
>TRBD1|TRBV12-5|TRBJ2-7|few
TGTGCTAGTGGTTTGGGCACAGGGGTTGAGCAGTACTTC
CASGLGTGVEQYF
>NA|TRBV4-1|TRBJ1-2|NA
TGCGCCAGCAGCCAAGAACCCGACAGAATCAACTATGGCTACACCTTC
CASSQEPDRINYGYTF
>NA|TRBV29-1|TRBJ2-5|NA
TGCAGCGTTGAAGGCCAGGGGGGAGAGACCCAGTACTTC
CSVEGQGGETQYF
>NA|TRBV18|TRBJ1-2|few
TGTGCCAGCTCACAACGGGACACCTATGGCTACACCTTC
CASSQRDTYGYTF
>NA|TRBV15|TRBJ1-2|few
TGTGCCACCAGCAGTTTTTCGGACTATGGCTACACCTTC
CATSSFSDYGYTF
>NA|TRBV7-9|TRBJ2-3|NA
TGTGCCAGCAGCTTAGGGGCTTCCAGCACAGATACGCAGTATTTT
CASSLGASSTDTQYF
>NA|TRBV7-3|TRBJ2-1|few
TGTGCCAGCAGCTCGCCTGGGACAGAGCAGTTCTTC
CASSSPGTEQFF